One sample yielded the 9 T cell receptor beta chains listed below, sequenced in a study of T cell clonotyping in hematopoietic cell transplantation. The time point was: recipient sample about 28 days before transplant, after cytoreduction. The data were produced by immunoSEQ multiplex PCR, yet TCRdb's version contains in-frame clones alone and is incomplete. The repertoire holds some 76,000 clones, 95% to 97% seen once, with under 2% in the top ten. The material was peripheral blood mononuclear cells, obtained before stem cell transplant. These TCRs come from a woman aged 50 to 65 with acute myeloid leukemia. Some clones in this sample may be carry-over from other donors' samples.

The J gene is TRBJ1-2, the V gene TRBV6-4, with 7 bases fitting TRBD1. The CDR3 contains 12 residues. The germline V gene encodes CDR1 MRHNA and CDR2 SNTAGT. V trimming: 6 bases; J trimming: 2 bases; junction bases outside the gene matches: 0. Here the CDR3 DNA reads TGTGCCAGCAGGGACAGGAACTATGGCTACACCTTC. Amino acids: CASRDRNYGYTF.

This chain uses TRBV9 with TRBJ2-5; 12 bases agree with TRBD2. Germline CDR1 SGDLS, CDR2 YYNGEE. CDR3 length equals 16 residues. Losses at the gene ends were 2 bases for V and 5 bases for J; bases not matched to a gene: 7. The chain's CDR3 is CASSVGLAGGPETQYF. Here the CDR3 DNA reads TGTGCCAGCAGCGTTGGTCTAGCGGGGGGGCCGGAGACCCAGTACTTC.

The chain joins TRBV6-1 to TRBJ2-7; 11 bases are shared with TRBD1. Germline V CDR1 and CDR2: MNHNS, SASEGT. V lost 7 bases, J lost 4 bases, and 9 bases stayed unmatched. The CDR3 is 15 amino acids. CDR3 loop: CASKNAGTGGYEQYF. For the CDR3, the DNA is TGTGCCAGCAAAAATGCCGGGACAGGGGGTTACGAGCAGTACTTC.

This chain connects TRBV6-1 to TRBJ1-2; the D is unclear. V shed 1 base and J shed 8 bases, with 8 bases lying between them. CDR1 MNHNS and CDR2 SASEGT come from the germline V gene. CDR3 length: 12 amino acids. As DNA, the CDR3 is TGTGCCAGCAGTGAAGTTTACTGGGGCTACACCTTC. Translation gives CASSEVYWGYTF.

The gene calls are TRBV4-1 and TRBJ1-2, with TRBD1 matching 8 bases. V trimming: 0 bases; J trimming: 0 bases; junction bases outside the gene matches: 9. The CDR3 extends over 18 amino acids. Germline CDR1 is MGHRA and CDR2 is YSYEKL. CDR3 sequence (DNA): TGCGCCAGCAGCCAAGATGCAGGGGGCGCGCCCGCTAACTATGGCTACACCTTC. Translating it yields CASSQDAGGAPANYGYTF.

This rearrangement joins TRBV5-1 to TRBJ1-1; D is undetermined. This CDR3 is built from 14 residues. The ends were cut back, 3 bases at V and 2 bases at J, with 11 bases in the middle. Per germline, CDR1 SGHRS and CDR2 YFSETQ. This CDR3 reads CASSSRTPNTEAFF. The CDR3 region has the DNA TGCGCCAGCAGCTCCAGGACCCCAAACACTGAAGCTTTCTTT.

The CDR3 protein is CASSPEGRENTEAFF. The CDR3 bases are TGCGCCAGCAGCCCGGAGGGCAGGGAGAACACTGAAGCTTTCTTT. The rearrangement links TRBV5-1 to TRBJ1-1; D possibly corresponds to TRBD1 (5 bases). V was clipped by 4 bases and J by 1 base, with 14 bases between them. The CDR3 sequence is 15 residues long. Germline assignment: CDR1 SGHRS and CDR2 YFSETQ.

The chain has TRBV5-1 and TRBJ1-1, with D perhaps TRBD1 (5 bases). The CDR3 sequence is 14 residues long. Germline V gives CDR1 SGHRS, CDR2 YFSETQ. The V gene lost 0 bases and the J gene lost 6 bases, with 12 bases spanning the gap. CDR3 sequence (DNA): TGCGCCAGCAGCTTGGGCGTCCCGGGGGCTGAAGCTTTCTTT. Its translation is CASSLGVPGAEAFF.

This chain connects TRBV6-5 to TRBJ2-2, with D tentatively TRBD1 (6 bases). The CDR3 length is 15 residues. Trimming took off 5 bases at V and 0 bases at J, with 10 bases between the two ends. CDR1 is MNHEY, CDR2 SVGAGI, per germline. In nucleotides, the CDR3 is TGTGCCAGCAGTAGGGGGACCGCGAACACCGGGGAGCTGTTTTTT. Protein product: CASSRGTANTGELFF.